The 2 T cell receptor beta chains presented below share a single source sample, sequenced in a study of blood T cells in healthy people across ages. Next came a second PCR, run for about 6 to 11 cycles, which used a sample-barcoded 5' primer along with a J-beta primer mix. TCRdb re-derived calls from the 5' RACE reads in MiXCR, one entry per CDR3 protein. Among 850,000 to 1,000,000 distinct CDR3 sequences listed, roughly half were seen once. Input material: blood. Every receptor here comes from a woman in her fifties or sixties in good health.

V is TRBV7-8 and J is TRBJ1-4, with a tentative D call TRBD1 (6 bases). The CDR3 covers 14 residues. The V and J ends lost 3 bases and 8 bases respectively, with 13 bases between them. The germline gives CDR1 SGHVS, CDR2 FQNEAQ. CDR3 DNA sequence: TGTGCCAGCAGCTTCGGCAGGGGAAGCGAAAAACTGTTTTTT. Amino acid sequence: CASSFGRGSEKLFF.

V usage is TRBV28 and J usage is TRBJ2-5, with 8 nucleotides matching TRBD2. The germline V gene encodes CDR1 MDHEN and CDR2 SYDVKM. This CDR3 is built from 14 residues. The junction had 15 bases not matched to a gene; V was cut back by 5 bases and J by 13 bases. The DNA of the CDR3 is TGTGCCAGCAGTGACTTAGCGGGACCCCGGTTTTCGTACTTC. It translates to CASSDLAGPRFSYF.